The clone carrying this T cell receptor beta chain was seen more than once but under ten times. Its antigen remains unknown. This sample is part of a study of T cells after yellow fever vaccination. About the research overall: Preparation used SMART-Seq v4 Ultra Low Input for the low-cell-number fractions.

This CDR3 region has 14 residues. Per germline, CDR1 SGHTA and CDR2 FQGNSA. The V and J ends lost 5 bases and 12 bases, in that order; junction bases with no gene match: 5. TCRdb passed the 5' RACE reads through MiXCR, listing each CDR3 protein once. The table shows some 350,000 distinct CDR3 sequences, with almost 4% occurring only once. Study-wide points: A faster peak, day 5 versus 15, was reached by the weaker secondary response. Re-detected after boosting: most primary clones, approximately 97% of CD4 and less than 90% of CD8.

This sequence was found in a man aged 18 to 30 who received the YFV17D yellow fever vaccine. The chain has TRBV7-2 and TRBJ2-1, with TRBD2 matching 15 bases. Here the sequenced sample was PBMCs, taken 5 days after the yellow fever booster vaccination. In DNA, the CDR3 is TGTGCCAGCAGCACTGGACTAGCGGGGGGGGTGCAGTTCTTC. This sequence encodes CASSTGLAGGVQFF.